The clone carrying this TCR beta chain was counted between two and nine times. Antigen: not known. Construction of the TCR beta libraries employed iRepertoire HTBI primers in conjunction with Arm-PCR of CDR3 regions. TCRdb passed the multiplex PCR reads through MiXCR, listing each CDR3 protein once. The data hold about 470,000 distinct CDR3 sequences, with under 25% observed a single time. The source of the sample is a study of regulatory T cells in long-lasting Graves disease. Study observations and caveats: The study examined only peripheral blood, not thyroid tissue. Relative to new patients (roughly 1,000), persistent patients exhibited greater sharing of public clonotypes (around 2,800).

V dropped 1 base and J dropped 7 bases, with 10 bases sitting between them. Germline loops: CDR1 DFQATT, CDR2 SNEGSKA (reference sequence). This CDR3 region has 12 residues. Time point of the sample: persistent/refractory GD, antithyroid drugs over 5 years with positive TRAb. PBMC RNA was the source of the TCR library. The TCR sequence derives from a female donor with Graves disease. The chain joins TRBV20-1 to TRBJ2-5; D is undetermined. Sequenced material: peripheral blood mononuclear cells (PBMCs), taken when the disease was refractory, from a patient treated with antithyroid drugs. This chain's CDR3 is CSARAPPVTQYF. The CDR3 region has the DNA TGCAGTGCTAGAGCCCCCCCCGTGACCCAGTACTTC.